This T cell receptor beta chain is drawn from a study of shared clonotypes between healthy human individuals. For unsorted samples, genomic DNA was extracted from tens of millions of PBMCs. Deep-level assay runs were performed. The data were produced by immunoSEQ multiplex PCR, yet TCRdb's version contains in-frame clones alone and is incomplete. Here the sample spans approximately 500,000 clones, roughly 80% being singletons. Material for sequencing was PBMCs. The receptor was isolated from a woman between 40 and 50 years old in good health. Some clones in this sample may be carry-over from other donors' samples.

The CDR3 nucleotides are TGTGCCAGCAGCCTTAGCGGGAGGGCCTCCAATGAGCAGTTCTTC. Protein sequence: CASSLSGRASNEQFF. The chain has TRBV28 and TRBJ2-1, with 11 bases matching TRBD2. V lost 6 bases and J lost 6; bases outside the gene matches: 7. The CDR3 extends over 15 amino acids. The germline CDR1 and CDR2 sequences are MDHEN and SYDVKM.